These 23 T cell receptor beta chains originate from one sample sequenced in a study of T-cell memory formation after mild COVID-19. One entry per CDR3 protein results from TCRdb running MiXCR on the 5' RACE reads. Among about 440,000 distinct CDR3 sequences listed, 20% were seen once. Sequenced: PBMCs or a T cell subset sorted from them (not recorded which). The source is an adult woman who had mild COVID-19 (a few samples of this study predate the infection). Cell type and time point are not known.

This clonotype was recorded many times. The V call is TRBV5-1, the J call TRBJ1-1; D uncertain. V lost 1 base, J lost 0 bases, and 7 bases lay in between. This CDR3 comprises 14 residues. CDR1 and CDR2 from the germline V gene are SGHRS and YFSETQ. The CDR3 DNA sequence: TGCGCCAGCAGCTTGACGACCATGAACACTGAAGCTTTCTTT. Amino acid sequence: CASSLTTMNTEAFF.

The chain links TRBV5-6 to TRBJ1-2; no definite D call. The CDR3 runs 13 residues. The V gene's germline CDR1 is SGHDT and CDR2 YYEEEE. Trimming removed 2 bases at V and 9 bases at J, with 14 bases between. DNA of the CDR3: TGTGCCAGCAGCTTATACCCCTCATTGAGCTACACCTTC. Amino acid sequence: CASSLYPSLSYTF.

The chain combines TRBV23-1 with TRBJ2-1, with 8 nucleotides matching TRBD1. TRBV23-1 is treated as an ORF (open reading frame) with a function not yet certain. The length of the CDR3 is 17 residues. V shed 2 bases and J 2 bases; nucleotides not matched to a gene: 8. DNA of the CDR3: TGCGCCAGCAGTCAACCGGCGACAGGGGAGGCCTACAATGAGCAGTTCTTC. Protein: CASSQPATGEAYNEQFF.

V and J are TRBV6-2 or TRBV6-3 and TRBJ2-1; 9 bases align to TRBD2. Germline assignment: CDR1 MNHEY and CDR2 SVGEGT. The CDR3 totals 18 residues. Unmatched junction bases numbered 12, after V lost 6 bases and J lost 0 bases. The CDR3 DNA reads as TGTGCCAGCAGCCGGATCTGGCTAGCGGGACGCTCCTACAATGAGCAGTTCTTC. The encoded protein is CASSRIWLAGRSYNEQFF.

The chain links TRBV15 to TRBJ2-7; unclear D gene. Deletions cut 5 bases from V and 3 bases from J, with 14 bases between. The V gene's germline CDR1 is LNHNV and CDR2 YYDKDF (reference sequence). This CDR3 has 14 residues. CDR3 DNA sequence: TGTGCCACCAGCGAACGGCCGGTGGGCTACGAGCAGTACTTC. The encoded protein is CATSERPVGYEQYF.

This clonotype was recorded a few times. The J gene is TRBJ2-5, the V gene TRBV25-1; no clear D gene. CDR3 size: 16 residues. Germline V gene data show CDR1 as MGHDK and CDR2 as SYGVNS. V lost 6 bases and J 4 bases, leaving 21 bases between the germline ends. CDR3: CASSEFAAPIPETQYF. DNA for the CDR3: TGTGCCAGCAGCGAGTTCGCCGCTCCCATACCAGAGACCCAGTACTTC.

This sequence joins TRBV7-2 and TRBJ2-7; D remains unclear. The germline V and J ends were trimmed by 8 bases and 3 bases, with 11 bases remaining between them. The CDR3 sequence is 12 residues long. The V gene's germline CDR1 is SGHTA and CDR2 FQGNSA. The CDR3 DNA sequence: TGTGCCAGCTCGGATGCGCACTACGAGCAGTACTTC. Amino acid sequence: CASSDAHYEQYF. The full variable domain, rest sourced from reference TRBV7-2 and TRBJ2-7, is GAGVSQSPSNKVTEKGKDVELRCDPISGHTALYWYRQSLGQGLEFLIYFQGNSAPDKSGLPSDRFSAERTGGSVSTLTIQRTQQEDSAVYLCASSDAHYEQYFGPGTRLTVT.

In its sample, this clonotype was seen a few times. The chain joins TRBV6-5 to TRBJ2-6; TRBD1 is a possible D gene (5 bases). The germline gives CDR1 MNHEY, CDR2 SVGAGI. V was cut by 1 base and J by 0 bases, with 13 bases left in between. The CDR3 consists of 18 residues. The DNA for the CDR3 is TGTGCCAGCAGTTACTGGGGCAGACCCAGCTCTGGGGCCAACGTCCTGACTTTC. This gives the protein CASSYWGRPSSGANVLTF.

The V call is TRBV12-3 or TRBV12-4, the J call TRBJ1-5, with 7 bases aligning to TRBD1. The V gene end was trimmed by 5 bases and the J gene end by 3 bases; junction bases not matched to a gene: 7. This CDR3 is 15 amino acids long. CDR3 loop: CASSPRQGYNQPQHF. The DNA of the CDR3 is TGTGCCAGCAGTCCCAGACAGGGATACAATCAGCCCCAGCATTTT.

This chain connects TRBV28 to TRBJ2-7; TRBD2 aligns across 8 bases. J gave up 0 bases and V 7 bases, and 5 bases lay outside the gene matches. In germline, CDR1 is MDHEN, CDR2 SYDVKM. The CDR3 runs 14 residues. The CDR3 spells CASTVSGSSYEQYF. CDR3 sequence (DNA): TGTGCCAGCACCGTCAGCGGGAGCTCCTACGAGCAGTACTTC. Full variable domain (remainder filled in from reference TRBV28 and TRBJ2-7): DVKVTQSSRYLVKRTGEKVFLECVQDMDHENMFWYRQDPGLGLRLIYFSYDVKMKEKGDIPEGYSVSREKKERFSLILESASTNQTSMYLCASTVSGSSYEQYFGPGTRLTVT.

This clonotype was counted only a few times. The J gene is TRBJ2-1, the V gene TRBV7-8; a weak D match, TRBD2 (6 bases). Germline CDR1 SGHVS, CDR2 FQNEAQ. V dropped 5 bases and J dropped 7 bases, with 12 bases sitting between them. The CDR3 is 13 residues long. CDR3 sequence reads: CASSPGLLNEQFF. DNA of the CDR3: TGTGCCAGCAGCCCAGGACTACTTAATGAGCAGTTCTTC.

CDR3 nucleotide sequence: TGTGCCAGCAGCCAAGAAACAGTCTATGGCTACACCTTC. This sequence encodes CASSQETVYGYTF. J is TRBJ1-2 and V is TRBV14; D is unresolved. This CDR3 contains 13 residues. V was pared by 0 bases and J by 4 bases, with 6 bases between. Germline CDR1 reads SGHDN; CDR2 reads FVKESK. The entire variable domain, with the rest obtained from reference TRBV14 and TRBJ1-2, is as follows: EAGVTQFPSHSVIEKGQTVTLRCDPISGHDNLYWYRRVMGKEIKFLLHFVKESKQDESGMPNNRFLAERTGGTYSTLKVQPAELEDSGVYFCASSQETVYGYTFGSGTRLTVV.

This clonotype was seen a handful of times. The chain carries TRBV4-1 and TRBJ2-5; 8 nucleotides match TRBD1. After removal of 4 bases from V and 5 bases from J, the junction contained 9 bases not matched to a gene. This CDR3 contains 15 residues. Germline CDR1 MGHRA, CDR2 YSYEKL. CDR3 residues: CASSPLQGAWETQYF. In DNA form, the CDR3 reads TGCGCCAGCAGCCCTCTGCAGGGGGCTTGGGAGACCCAGTACTTC.

The chain combines TRBV5-1 with TRBJ1-2, with 7 positions matching TRBD1. The germline V gene encodes CDR1 SGHRS and CDR2 YFSETQ. With V trimmed by 0 bases and J by 4 bases, 9 bases remained unmatched. The CDR3 is made up of 16 amino acids. As DNA, the CDR3 is TGCGCCAGCAGCTTGGACGGGCCAGGGGGAGGCTATGGCTACACCTTC. It translates to CASSLDGPGGGYGYTF.

The chain is built from TRBV19 and TRBJ2-5; the D is unclear. The CDR3 extends over 19 amino acids. CDR1 LNHDA and CDR2 SQIVND come from the germline V gene (reference sequence). V was shortened by 1 base and J by 3 bases, with 24 bases between the two germline ends. The CDR3 DNA is TGTGCCAGTAGTATAGGGGATCCCGTTGGGGTCGGTTCGAAAGAGACCCAGTACTTC. This translates into CASSIGDPVGVGSKETQYF. Full variable domain (missing parts from reference TRBV19 and TRBJ2-5): DGGITQSPKYLFRKEGQNVTLSCEQNLNHDAMYWYRQDPGQGLRLIYYSQIVNDFQKGDIAEGYSVSREKKESFPLTVTSAQKNPTAFYLCASSIGDPVGVGSKETQYFGPGTRLLVL.

The chain is built from TRBV5-5 and TRBJ2-7; 8 nucleotides agree with TRBD1. CDR3 size: 19 residues. Per the germline V gene, CDR1 is SGHKS and CDR2 is YYEKEE (reference sequence). The ends lost 4 bases at V and 5 bases at J; junction bases unmatched: 23. The chain's CDR3 is CASSPGRTGRLDYEDEQYF. CDR3 DNA: TGTGCCAGCAGCCCAGGGCGGACAGGGCGGTTGGACTATGAGGACGAGCAGTACTTC.

This clonotype was recorded a few times. This rearrangement joins TRBV6-6 to TRBJ2-5; TRBD2 aligns across 10 bases. CDR1 and CDR2 (germline): MNHNY, SVGAGI (reference sequence). The CDR3 is 17 residues long. V dropped 2 bases and J dropped 5; count of bases not matched to a gene: 11. The CDR3 sequence: CASSYRYSSGSGETQYF. The CDR3 bases are TGTGCCAGCAGTTACCGGTACTCTAGCGGGAGTGGGGAGACCCAGTACTTC.

A word on this clonotype: One end of the junction fails to match germline, which may point to a read error. The rearrangement joins TRBV20-1 to TRBJ1-4, with D hard to call. Germline-derived CDR1 and CDR2 are DFQATT and SNEGSKA (reference sequence). This CDR3 contains 15 residues. CDR3 in amino acids: CSARVAWATNEKLIF. The CDR3 DNA is TGCAGTGCTAGAGTCGCCTGGGCAACTAATGAAAAACTGATATTT.

The chain links TRBV3-1 to TRBJ1-5; D remains unclear. CDR1 is LGHDT and CDR2 is YNNKEL in the germline V gene (reference sequence). V was pared by 2 bases and J by 4 bases, with 6 bases between. This CDR3 comprises 13 residues. CDR3 coding DNA: TGTGCCAGCAGCCAACAGAATAATCAGCCCCAGCATTTT. It encodes CASSQQNNQPQHF.

This clonotype appeared many times. V usage is TRBV10-3 and J usage is TRBJ2-7; TRBD1 matches at 9 bases. This CDR3 has 12 amino acids. The V and J ends lost 9 bases and 1 base, in that order; junction bases with no gene match: 1. In germline, CDR1 is ENHRY, CDR2 SYGVKD. In nucleotides, the CDR3 is TGTGCCATAGGGACAGGGTCCTACGAGCAGTACTTC. Protein product: CAIGTGSYEQYF.

The V gene is TRBV11-2, the J gene TRBJ2-7; no reliable D call. The CDR3 sequence is 13 residues long. Germline values: CDR1 SGHAT, CDR2 FQNNGV. The V gene lost 2 bases and the J gene lost 5 bases, with 10 bases spanning the gap. The CDR3: CASSLHPSDEQYF. Here the CDR3 DNA reads TGTGCCAGCAGCTTACATCCTAGTGACGAGCAGTACTTC.

This clonotype was seen only a few times. The chain links TRBV6-5 to TRBJ2-1, with a possible D match to TRBD2 (6 bases). Trimming removed 4 bases from V and 7 bases from J, with 20 bases in between. Germline CDR1 and CDR2: MNHEY and SVGAGI. The CDR3 has 16 residues. The CDR3 sequence is CASSFLAASLLNEQFF. The CDR3 coding sequence is TGTGCCAGCAGTTTCTTAGCGGCCAGCCTTTTAAATGAGCAGTTCTTC.

In this sample, this clonotype turned up a few times. The gene calls are TRBV29-1 and TRBJ2-7; possible D gene TRBD2, 6 bases. The germline V and J ends were trimmed by 7 bases and 0 bases, with 13 bases remaining between them. Germline values: CDR1 SQVTM, CDR2 ANQGSEA. This CDR3 comprises 13 residues. CDR3 region: CSATGGNSYEQYF. The CDR3 region has the DNA TGCAGCGCTACCGGGGGTAACTCCTACGAGCAGTACTTC.